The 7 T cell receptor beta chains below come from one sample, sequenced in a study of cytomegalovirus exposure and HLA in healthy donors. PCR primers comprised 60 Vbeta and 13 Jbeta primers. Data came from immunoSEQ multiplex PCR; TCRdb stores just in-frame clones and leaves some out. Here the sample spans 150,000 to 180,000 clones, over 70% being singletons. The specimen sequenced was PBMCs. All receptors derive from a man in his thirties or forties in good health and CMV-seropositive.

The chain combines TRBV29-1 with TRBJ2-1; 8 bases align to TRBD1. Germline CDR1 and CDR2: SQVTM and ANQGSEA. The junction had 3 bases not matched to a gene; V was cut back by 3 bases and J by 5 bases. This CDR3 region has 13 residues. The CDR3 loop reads CSVEKDRDNEQFF. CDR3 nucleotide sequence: TGCAGCGTTGAGAAGGACAGGGACAATGAGCAGTTCTTC.

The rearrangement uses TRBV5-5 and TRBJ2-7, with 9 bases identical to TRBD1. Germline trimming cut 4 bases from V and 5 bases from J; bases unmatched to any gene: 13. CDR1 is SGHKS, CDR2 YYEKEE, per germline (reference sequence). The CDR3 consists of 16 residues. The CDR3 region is CASSRRTGELVDEQYF. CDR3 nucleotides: TGTGCCAGCAGCCGACGGACAGGGGAGTTGGTCGACGAGCAGTACTTC.

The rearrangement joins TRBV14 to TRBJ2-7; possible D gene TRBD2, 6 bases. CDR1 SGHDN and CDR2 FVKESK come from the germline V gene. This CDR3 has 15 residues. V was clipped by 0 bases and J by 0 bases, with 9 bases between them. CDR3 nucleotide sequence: TGTGCCAGCAGCCAAGAGGCGGGGAACTCCTACGAGCAGTACTTC. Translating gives CASSQEAGNSYEQYF.

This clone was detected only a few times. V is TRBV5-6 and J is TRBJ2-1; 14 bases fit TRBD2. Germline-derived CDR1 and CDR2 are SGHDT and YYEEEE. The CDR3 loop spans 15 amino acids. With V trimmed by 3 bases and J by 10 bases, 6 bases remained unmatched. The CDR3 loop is CASSWGTSGRGEQFF. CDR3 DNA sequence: TGTGCCAGCAGCTGGGGGACTAGCGGGAGAGGGGAGCAGTTCTTC.

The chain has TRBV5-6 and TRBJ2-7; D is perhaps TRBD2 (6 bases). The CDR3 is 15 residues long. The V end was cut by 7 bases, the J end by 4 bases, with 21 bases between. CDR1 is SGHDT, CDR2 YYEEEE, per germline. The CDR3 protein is CASGLIRDSSYEQYF. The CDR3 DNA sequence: TGTGCCAGCGGCCTTATCCGGGACTCCTCATACGAGCAGTACTTC.

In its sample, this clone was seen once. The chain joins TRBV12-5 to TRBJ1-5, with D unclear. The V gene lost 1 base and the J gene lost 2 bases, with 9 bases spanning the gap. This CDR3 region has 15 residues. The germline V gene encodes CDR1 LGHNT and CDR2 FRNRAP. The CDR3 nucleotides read TGTGCTAGTGGTTTGGGGGGAGGTGGCAATCAGCCCCAGCATTTT. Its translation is CASGLGGGGNQPQHF.

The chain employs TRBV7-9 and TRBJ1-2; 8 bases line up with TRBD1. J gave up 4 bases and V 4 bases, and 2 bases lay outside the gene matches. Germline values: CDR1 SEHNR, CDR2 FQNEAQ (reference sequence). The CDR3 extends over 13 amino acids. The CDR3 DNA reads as TGTGCCAGCAGCTGGGGGACAGGCTATGGCTACACCTTC. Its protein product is CASSWGTGYGYTF.